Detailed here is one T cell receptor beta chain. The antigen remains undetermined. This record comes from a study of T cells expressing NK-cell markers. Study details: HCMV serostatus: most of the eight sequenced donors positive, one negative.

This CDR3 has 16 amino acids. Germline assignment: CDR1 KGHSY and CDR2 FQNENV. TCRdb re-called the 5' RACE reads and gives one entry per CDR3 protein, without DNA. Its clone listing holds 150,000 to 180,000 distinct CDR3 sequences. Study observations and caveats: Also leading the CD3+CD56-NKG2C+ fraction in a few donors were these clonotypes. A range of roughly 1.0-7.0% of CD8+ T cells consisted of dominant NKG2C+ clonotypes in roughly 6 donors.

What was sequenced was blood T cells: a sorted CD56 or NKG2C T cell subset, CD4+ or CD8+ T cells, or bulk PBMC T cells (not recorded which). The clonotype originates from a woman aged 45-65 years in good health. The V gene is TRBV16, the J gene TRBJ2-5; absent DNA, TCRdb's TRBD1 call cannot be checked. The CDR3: CASSQSWGQNQETQYF.